The 14 T cell receptor beta chains presented below share a single source sample, sequenced in a study of T-cell memory formation after mild COVID-19. MiXCR, run by TCRdb on the 5' RACE reads, gives a single entry per CDR3 protein. The sample lists a few hundred thousand distinct CDR3 sequences, 20% to 25% occurring once. Specimen: PBMCs or a T cell subset sorted from them (not recorded which). These receptors were taken from an adult woman who had mild COVID-19 (a few samples of this study predate the infection). Cell type and time point are not known.

The chain is built from TRBV7-9 and TRBJ1-2, with 10 bases aligning to TRBD1. CDR1 is SEHNR, CDR2 FQNEAQ, per germline (reference sequence). This CDR3 is built from 14 residues. V lost 6 bases, J lost 3 bases, and 4 bases stayed unmatched. The CDR3 protein is CASSSGTGDYGYTF. The CDR3 region has the DNA TGTGCCAGCAGTTCAGGGACAGGGGACTATGGCTACACCTTC. The full variable domain, its missing parts supplied by reference TRBV7-9 and TRBJ1-2, is DTGVSQNPRHKITKRGQNVTFRCDPISEHNRLYWYRQTLGQGPEFLTYFQNEAQLEKSRLLSDRFSAERPKGSFSTLEIQRTEQGDSAMYLCASSSGTGDYGYTFGSGTRLTVV.

DNA of the CDR3: TGTGCCAGCAGTCCGATGACAGGTTGGGGGACTGAAGCTTTCTTT. Translation: CASSPMTGWGTEAFF. V is TRBV12-3 or TRBV12-4 and J is TRBJ1-1, with a tentative D call TRBD1 (6 bases). The V and J ends lost 5 bases and 5 bases respectively, with 18 bases between them. The CDR3 length is 15 residues.

This clonotype has a handful of counts. The rearrangement joins TRBV18 to TRBJ1-2; 9 bases line up with TRBD1. The V gene's germline CDR1 is KGHSH and CDR2 LQKENI. V was clipped by 3 bases and J by 6 bases; unmatched bases: 11. The CDR3 runs to 16 residues. The CDR3 nucleotides are TGTGCCAGCTCACCGCCGGGACAGGGAGGAATTAATGGCTACACCTTC. It codes for CASSPPGQGGINGYTF.

The sample holds a few counts of this clonotype. One end of the junction is discordant with germline, which a read error may explain. The V gene is TRBV10-3, the J gene TRBJ2-1, with 7 bases matching TRBD1. Germline V gene lookup returns CDR1 ENHRY and CDR2 SYGVKD. The CDR3 has 14 amino acids. The DNA of the CDR3 is TGTGCCATCAGTCTAAGGACAGGCTACGATGAGCAGTTCTTC. Encoded protein: CAISLRTGYDEQFF.

Points on this clonotype: The junction departs from the called germline gene at one end, perhaps through a read error. This chain links TRBV5-4 with TRBJ2-5, with a weak D call TRBD1 (5 bases). CDR1 SGHNT and CDR2 YYREEE come from the germline V gene (reference sequence). The CDR3 is 14 amino acids. The DNA of the CDR3 is TGTGCCAGCAGATTGGACATTCAACAAGAGACCCAGTACTTC. This encodes CASRLDIQQETQYF. The variable domain in full, with the rest retrieved from reference TRBV5-4 and TRBJ2-5, is ETGVTQSPTHLIKTRGQQVTLRCSSQSGHNTVSWYQQALGQGPQFIFQYYREEENGRGNFPPRFSGLQFPNYSSELNVNALELDDSALYLCASRLDIQQETQYFGPGTRLLVL.

This rearrangement joins TRBV10-3 to TRBJ2-1; 9 nucleotides match TRBD2. Trimming took 5 bases from V and 8 from J; bases not matched to a gene: 7. The CDR3 runs to 14 residues. The V gene's germline CDR1 is ENHRY and CDR2 SYGVKD. The chain's CDR3 is CAISSGGFSDEQFF. In DNA, the CDR3 is TGTGCCATCAGTAGCGGGGGGTTTTCGGATGAGCAGTTCTTC.

There are a few counts of this clonotype. The CDR3 DNA sequence: TGTGCCAGCAGCCGCGTAATGGGCGGCGAATACGAGCAGTACTTC. This encodes CASSRVMGGEYEQYF. J is TRBJ2-7 and V is TRBV4-2; D is uncertain. Germline V gene lookup returns CDR1 LGHNA and CDR2 YNFKEQ. The CDR3 has 15 residues. V shed 4 bases and J shed 4 bases, with 17 bases lying between them.

This clonotype has just a few counts. V usage is TRBV6-6 and J usage is TRBJ1-2; possible D gene TRBD1, 6 bases. This CDR3 contains 12 residues. Trimming took 6 bases from V and 8 from J, leaving 13 bases between them. Germline lookup yields CDR1 MNHNY and CDR2 SVGAGI (reference sequence). The DNA for the CDR3 is TGTGCCAGCAGCAAGACAGGAAACGGCTACACCTTC. This encodes CASSKTGNGYTF.

J is TRBJ2-2 and V is TRBV5-1; D is ambiguous. The germline V and J ends were trimmed by 4 bases and 3 bases, with 10 bases remaining between them. The CDR3 totals 14 residues. Per germline, CDR1 SGHRS and CDR2 YFSETQ. In nucleotides, the CDR3 is TGCGCCAGCAGCCCGCCTCGCGACACCGGGGAGCTGTTTTTT. This translates into CASSPPRDTGELFF.

CDR3 region: CASSLSGQAYF. The CDR3 DNA sequence: TGTGCCAGCAGCTTATCGGGGCAGGCGTACTTC. This chain uses TRBV7-2 with TRBJ2-7; D is possibly TRBD1 or TRBD2 (5 bases each). V was trimmed by 2 bases and J by 12 bases, leaving 11 bases between them. The CDR3 extends over 11 amino acids. The V gene's germline CDR1 is SGHTA and CDR2 FQGNSA.

In this sample, this clonotype turned up once. The chain is built from TRBV29-1 and TRBJ2-7, with 13 bases that match TRBD2. Trimming removed 3 bases from V and 3 bases from J; junction bases left unmatched: 8. Germline-derived CDR1 and CDR2 are SQVTM and ANQGSEA. The CDR3 has 16 amino acids. The CDR3 region is CSVETVLAGGLYEQYF. In DNA form, the CDR3 reads TGCAGCGTTGAGACAGTACTAGCGGGAGGGCTCTACGAGCAGTACTTC.

J is TRBJ1-2 and V is TRBV7-9, with a tentative D call TRBD1 (5 bases). The CDR3 spans 13 residues. In germline, CDR1 is SEHNR, CDR2 FQNEAQ (reference sequence). Trimming stripped 5 bases from V and 3 bases from J, with 10 bases between. The CDR3 here is CASSARGDYGYTF. CDR3 in DNA: TGTGCCAGCAGCGCCCGGGGGGACTATGGCTACACCTTC.

The CDR3 nucleotides are TGTGCCAGCAGCGTAGAACAGGGTAGTAATGAGCAGTTCTTC. It specifies CASSVEQGSNEQFF. The chain recombines TRBV9 with TRBJ2-1, with D perhaps matching TRBD1 (6 bases). The length of the CDR3 is 14 residues. The V end lost 0 bases, the J end lost 7 bases, and 11 bases lay between the germline ends. CDR1 and CDR2 (germline): SGDLS, YYNGEE.

The genes are TRBV18 and TRBJ2-2; D not certain. The CDR3 consists of 15 residues. V lost 3 bases to trimming and J lost 0 bases, with 8 bases between them. Germline V CDR1 and CDR2: KGHSH, LQKENI. The CDR3 spells CASSPRAANTGELFF. CDR3 nucleotide sequence: TGTGCCAGCTCACCTAGGGCCGCGAACACCGGGGAGCTGTTTTTT.